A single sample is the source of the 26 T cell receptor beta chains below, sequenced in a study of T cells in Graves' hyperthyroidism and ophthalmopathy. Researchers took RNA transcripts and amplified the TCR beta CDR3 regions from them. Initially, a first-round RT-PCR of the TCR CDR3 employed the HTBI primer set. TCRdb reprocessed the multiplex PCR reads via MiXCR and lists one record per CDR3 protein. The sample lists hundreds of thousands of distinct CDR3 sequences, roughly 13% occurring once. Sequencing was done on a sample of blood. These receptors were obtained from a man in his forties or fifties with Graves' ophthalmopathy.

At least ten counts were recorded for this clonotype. The CDR3 region is CASSGGTVNEKLFF. For the CDR3, the DNA is TGTGCCAGCAGTGGAGGGACGGTCAATGAAAAACTGTTTTTT. The chain couples TRBV28 to TRBJ1-4, with D perhaps TRBD1 (5 bases). Trimming took off 5 bases at V and 5 bases at J, with 12 bases between the two ends. Germline CDR1 and CDR2: MDHEN and SYDVKM. CDR3 size: 14 residues.

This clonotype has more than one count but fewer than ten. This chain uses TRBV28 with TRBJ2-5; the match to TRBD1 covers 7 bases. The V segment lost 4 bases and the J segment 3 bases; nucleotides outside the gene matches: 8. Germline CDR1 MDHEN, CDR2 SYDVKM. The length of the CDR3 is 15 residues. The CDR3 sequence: CASSYPGQTEETQYF. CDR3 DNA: TGTGCCAGCAGTTACCCGGGACAGACAGAAGAGACCCAGTACTTC.

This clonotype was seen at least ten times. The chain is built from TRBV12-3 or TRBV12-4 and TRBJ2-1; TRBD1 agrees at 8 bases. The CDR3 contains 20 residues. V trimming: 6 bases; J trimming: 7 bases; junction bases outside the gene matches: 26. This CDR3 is CASSQLGWTGRTALQNEQFF. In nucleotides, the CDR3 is TGTGCCAGCAGCCAGTTGGGGTGGACAGGGAGAACGGCTCTCCAGAATGAGCAGTTCTTC.

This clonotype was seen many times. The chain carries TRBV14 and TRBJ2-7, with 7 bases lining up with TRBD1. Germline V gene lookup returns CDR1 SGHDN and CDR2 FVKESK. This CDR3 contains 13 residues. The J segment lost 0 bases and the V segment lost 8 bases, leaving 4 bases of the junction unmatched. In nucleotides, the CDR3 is TGTGCCAGCCGGGGACAGACCTCCTACGAGCAGTACTTC. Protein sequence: CASRGQTSYEQYF.

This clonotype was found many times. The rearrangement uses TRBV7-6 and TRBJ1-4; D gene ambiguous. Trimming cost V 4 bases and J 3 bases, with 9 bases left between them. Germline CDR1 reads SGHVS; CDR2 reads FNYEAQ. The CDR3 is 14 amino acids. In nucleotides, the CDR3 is TGTGCCAGCAGCTCGGGATCGTCTAATGAAAAACTGTTTTTT. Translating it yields CASSSGSSNEKLFF.

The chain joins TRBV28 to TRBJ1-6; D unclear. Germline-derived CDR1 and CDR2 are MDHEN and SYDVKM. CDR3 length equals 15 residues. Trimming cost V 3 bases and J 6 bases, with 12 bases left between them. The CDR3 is CASSLPGDLNSPLHF. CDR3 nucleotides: TGTGCCAGCAGTTTGCCGGGAGACCTTAATTCACCCCTCCACTTT.

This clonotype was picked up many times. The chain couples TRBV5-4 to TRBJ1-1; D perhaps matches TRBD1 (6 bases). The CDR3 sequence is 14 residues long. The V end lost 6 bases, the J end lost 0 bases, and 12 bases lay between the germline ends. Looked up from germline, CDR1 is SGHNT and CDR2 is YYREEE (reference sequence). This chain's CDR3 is CASTIQGMNTEAFF. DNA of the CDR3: TGTGCCAGCACCATACAGGGAATGAACACTGAAGCTTTCTTT.

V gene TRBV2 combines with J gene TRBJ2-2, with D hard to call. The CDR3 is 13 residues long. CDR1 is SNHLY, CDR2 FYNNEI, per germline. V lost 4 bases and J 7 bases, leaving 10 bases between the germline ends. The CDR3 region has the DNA TGTGCCAGCAGTGCCCTGCCTGTCGGGGAGCTGTTTTTT. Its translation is CASSALPVGELFF.

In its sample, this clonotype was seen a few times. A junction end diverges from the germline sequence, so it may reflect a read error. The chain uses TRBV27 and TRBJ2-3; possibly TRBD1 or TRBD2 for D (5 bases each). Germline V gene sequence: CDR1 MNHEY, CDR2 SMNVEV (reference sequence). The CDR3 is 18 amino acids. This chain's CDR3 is CASSPYYRTSPSTDTRYF. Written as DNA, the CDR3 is TGTGCCAGCAGTCCGTACTACCGGACAAGCCCTAGCACAGATACGCGGTATTTT.

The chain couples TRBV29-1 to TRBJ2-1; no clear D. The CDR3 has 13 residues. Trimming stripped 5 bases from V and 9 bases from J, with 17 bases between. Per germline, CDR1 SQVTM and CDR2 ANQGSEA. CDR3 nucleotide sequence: TGCAGCGTTATAAGGAGCGCAACCGGTGAGCAGTTCTTC. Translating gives CSVIRSATGEQFF.

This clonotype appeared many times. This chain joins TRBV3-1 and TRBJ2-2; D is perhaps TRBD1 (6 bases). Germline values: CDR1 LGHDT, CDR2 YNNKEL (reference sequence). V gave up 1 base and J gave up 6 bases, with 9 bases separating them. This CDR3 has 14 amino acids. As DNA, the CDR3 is TGTGCCAGCAGCCAAGTTAAGGGGGCCGGGGAGCTGTTTTTT. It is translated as CASSQVKGAGELFF.

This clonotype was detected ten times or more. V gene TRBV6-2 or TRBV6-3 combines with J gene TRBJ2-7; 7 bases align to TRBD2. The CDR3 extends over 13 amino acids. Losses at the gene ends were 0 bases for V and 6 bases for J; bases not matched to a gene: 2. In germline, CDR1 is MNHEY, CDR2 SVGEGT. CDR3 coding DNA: TGTGCCAGCAGTTACTCAGCGGGGTCCGAGCAGTACTTC. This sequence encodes CASSYSAGSEQYF.

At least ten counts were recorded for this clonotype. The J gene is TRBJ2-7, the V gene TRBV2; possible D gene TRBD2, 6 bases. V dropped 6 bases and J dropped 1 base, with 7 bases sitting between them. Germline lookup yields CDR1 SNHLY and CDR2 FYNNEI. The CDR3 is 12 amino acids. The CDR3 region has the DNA TGTGCCAGCAGAGCGGGTTCCTACGAGCAGTACTTC. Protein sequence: CASRAGSYEQYF.

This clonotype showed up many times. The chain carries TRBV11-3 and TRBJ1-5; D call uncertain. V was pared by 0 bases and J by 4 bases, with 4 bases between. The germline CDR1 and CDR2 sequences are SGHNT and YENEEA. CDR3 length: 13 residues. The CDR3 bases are TGTGCCAGCAGCTTAGAGCATAATCAGCCCCAGCATTTT. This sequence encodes CASSLEHNQPQHF. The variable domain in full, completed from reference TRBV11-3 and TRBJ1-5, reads EAGVVQSPRYKIIEKKQPVAFWCNPISGHNTLYWYLQNLGQGPELLIRYENEEAVDDSQLPKDRFSAERLKGVDSTLKIQPAELGDSAVYLCASSLEHNQPQHFGDGTRLSIL.

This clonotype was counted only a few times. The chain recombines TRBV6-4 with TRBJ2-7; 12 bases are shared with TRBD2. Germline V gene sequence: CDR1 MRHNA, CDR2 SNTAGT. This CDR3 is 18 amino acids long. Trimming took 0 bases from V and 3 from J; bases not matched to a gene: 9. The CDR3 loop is CASSDSARATSGSYEQYF. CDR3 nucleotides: TGTGCCAGCAGTGACTCCGCTCGGGCGACTAGCGGGAGCTACGAGCAGTACTTC.

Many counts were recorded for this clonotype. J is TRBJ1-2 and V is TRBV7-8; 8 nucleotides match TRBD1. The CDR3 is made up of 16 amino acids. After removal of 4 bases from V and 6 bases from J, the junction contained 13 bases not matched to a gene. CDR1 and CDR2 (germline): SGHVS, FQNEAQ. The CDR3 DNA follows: TGTGCCAGCAGCTCTTCTGTGGTGGACAGGGTCGATGGCTACACCTTC. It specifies CASSSSVVDRVDGYTF. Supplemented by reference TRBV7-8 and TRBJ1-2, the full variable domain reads GAGVSQSPRYKVAKRGQDVALRCDPISGHVSLFWYQQALGQGPEFLTYFQNEAQLDKSGLPSDRFFAERPEGSVSTLKIQRTQQEDSAVYLCASSSSVVDRVDGYTFGSGTRLTVV.

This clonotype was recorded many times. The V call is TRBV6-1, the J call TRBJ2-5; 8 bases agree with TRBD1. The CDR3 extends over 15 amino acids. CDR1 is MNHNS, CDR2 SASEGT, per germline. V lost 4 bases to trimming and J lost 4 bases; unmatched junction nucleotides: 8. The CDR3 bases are TGTGCCAGCAGTGTAGGACAGGGTGGGACAGAGACCCAGTACTTC. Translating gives CASSVGQGGTETQYF.

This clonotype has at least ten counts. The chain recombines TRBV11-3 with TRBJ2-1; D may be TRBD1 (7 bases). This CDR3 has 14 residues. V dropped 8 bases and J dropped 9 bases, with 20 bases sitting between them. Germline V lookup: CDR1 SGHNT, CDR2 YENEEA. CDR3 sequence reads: CASQGGPTSGEQFF. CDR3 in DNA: TGTGCCAGCCAGGGGGGACCGACATCCGGTGAGCAGTTCTTC. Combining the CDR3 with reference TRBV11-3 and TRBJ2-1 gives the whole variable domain EAGVVQSPRYKIIEKKQPVAFWCNPISGHNTLYWYLQNLGQGPELLIRYENEEAVDDSQLPKDRFSAERLKGVDSTLKIQPAELGDSAVYLCASQGGPTSGEQFFGPGTRLTVL.

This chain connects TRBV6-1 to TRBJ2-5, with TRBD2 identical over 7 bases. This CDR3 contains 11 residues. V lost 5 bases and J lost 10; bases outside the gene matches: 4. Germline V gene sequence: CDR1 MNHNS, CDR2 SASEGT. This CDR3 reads CASSIPGGQYF. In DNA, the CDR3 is TGTGCCAGCAGTATCCCGGGGGGCCAGTACTTC.

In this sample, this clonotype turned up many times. Here the CDR3 reads CASSFGFNEQFF. The DNA for the CDR3 is TGTGCCAGCAGTTTCGGTTTCAATGAGCAGTTCTTC. This sequence joins TRBV12-3 or TRBV12-4 and TRBJ2-1; D not resolved. Deletions cut 3 bases from V and 6 bases from J, with 6 bases between. The CDR3 has 12 residues.

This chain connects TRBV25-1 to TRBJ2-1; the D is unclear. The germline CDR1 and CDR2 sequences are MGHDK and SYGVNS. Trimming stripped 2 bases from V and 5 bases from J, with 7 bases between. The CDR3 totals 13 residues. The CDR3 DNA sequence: TGTGCCAGCAGTGAAGTTCACAACAATGAGCAGTTCTTC. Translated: CASSEVHNNEQFF.

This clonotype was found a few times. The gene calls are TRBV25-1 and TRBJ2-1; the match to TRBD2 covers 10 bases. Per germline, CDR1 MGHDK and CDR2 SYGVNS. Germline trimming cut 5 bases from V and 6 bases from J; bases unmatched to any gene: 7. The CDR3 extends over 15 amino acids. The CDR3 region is CASSTSGRAVNEQFF. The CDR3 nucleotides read TGTGCCAGCAGTACCAGCGGGAGGGCCGTCAATGAGCAGTTCTTC. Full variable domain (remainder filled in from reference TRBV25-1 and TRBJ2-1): EADIYQTPRYLVIGTGKKITLECSQTMGHDKMYWYQQDPGMELHLIHYSYGVNSTEKGDLSSESTVSRIRTEHFPLTLESARPSHTSQYLCASSTSGRAVNEQFFGPGTRLTVL.

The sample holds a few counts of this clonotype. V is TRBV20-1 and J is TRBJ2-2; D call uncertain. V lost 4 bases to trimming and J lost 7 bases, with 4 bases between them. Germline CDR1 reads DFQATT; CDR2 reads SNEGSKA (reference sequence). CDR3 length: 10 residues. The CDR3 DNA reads TGCAGTGCTATTGGCGGGGAGCTGTTTTTT. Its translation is CSAIGGELFF.

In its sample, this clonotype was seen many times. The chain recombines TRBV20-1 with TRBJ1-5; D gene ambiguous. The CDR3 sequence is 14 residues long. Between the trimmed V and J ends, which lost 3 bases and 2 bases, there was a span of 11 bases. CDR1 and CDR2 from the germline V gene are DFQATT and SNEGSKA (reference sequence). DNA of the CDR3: TGCAGTGCTAGCGAGGGCGTGGGCAATCAGCCCCAGCATTTT. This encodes CSASEGVGNQPQHF.

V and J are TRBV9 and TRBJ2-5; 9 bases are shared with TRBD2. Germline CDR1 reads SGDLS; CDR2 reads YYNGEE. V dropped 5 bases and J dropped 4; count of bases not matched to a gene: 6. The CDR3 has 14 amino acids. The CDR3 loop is CASSFGSGRETQYF. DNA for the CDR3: TGTGCCAGCAGTTTTGGTAGCGGGAGAGAGACCCAGTACTTC.

The CDR3 nucleotides are TGTGCCAGCAGGGGCCTAGCGGGAGCGGACACCGGGGAGCTGTTTTTT. Its translation is CASRGLAGADTGELFF. The V call is TRBV27, the J call TRBJ2-2; TRBD2 agrees at 10 bases. Germline trimming cut 6 bases from V and 3 bases from J; bases unmatched to any gene: 7. The CDR3 contains 16 residues. CDR1 and CDR2 from the germline V gene are MNHEY and SMNVEV (reference sequence).